The T cell receptor beta chain described here comes from a study of cytomegalovirus exposure and HLA in healthy donors. Findings and limits, study-wide: Confirmation in vitro established that a few CMV-associated chains were specific for CMV antigens. Reportedly, TCR beta sequences accurately predicted HLA-A and HLA-B alleles in most subjects.

V was pared by 0 bases and J by 8 bases, with 5 bases of the junction left unmatched. CDR1 and CDR2 from the germline V gene are GTSNPN and SVGIG (reference sequence). The CDR3 has 14 amino acids. This clone occurred once. No antigen is known for it. 60 Vbeta and 13 Jbeta primers were used in PCR. Using immunoSEQ multiplex PCR, the repertoire was profiled, and TCRdb retains in-frame clones only, with some absent. The sample has a few hundred thousand clones, 70% to 90% seen once; the top ten hold under 8%. The chain employs TRBV30 and TRBJ1-4; 8 bases fit TRBD1. The receptor comes from a woman aged 55-70 years in good health and CMV-seropositive. Sequenced: PBMCs. CDR3 coding DNA: TGTGCCTGGAGTGTTCAGGGGGCTAGCGAAAAACTGTTTTTT. Residues: CAWSVQGASEKLFF.